This entry is about one T cell receptor beta chain. TCRdb processed the RT-PCR reads anew with MiXCR; each CDR3 protein has one entry. The data show about 200,000 distinct CDR3 sequences, with around 41% seen just once and about 33% held by the top ten. This CDR3 contains 18 residues. Germline V gene sequence: CDR1 LGHNA, CDR2 YNFKEQ. V was clipped by 4 bases and J by 6 bases; unmatched bases: 18. The sample comes from a study of patients and donors after allogeneic stem cell transplantation. The chain uses TRBV4-2 and TRBJ1-2; 9 nucleotides line up with TRBD1. This sequence originates from a human donor who was either an allogeneic HSCT recipient or a stem cell or donor lymphocyte infusion donor (not recorded which). It is not recorded whose cells these are; they may come from a transplant donor. Sequencing was performed on blood, either unsorted or a sorted T cell fraction (not recorded which). CDR3 DNA sequence: TGTGCCAGCAGCCTAGGTTCGGTGGGACAGGGCTGGCGGAATGGCTACACCTTC. Encoded protein: CASSLGSVGQGWRNGYTF.